Listed below are T cell receptor beta chains from one sample, sequenced in a study of regulatory T cells in long-lasting Graves disease. TCRdb independently ran MiXCR on the multiplex PCR reads; one entry per CDR3 protein. The sample consists of 390,000 or so distinct CDR3 sequences, about an eighth of them appearing once. The same data also went into a second study, on T cells in Graves' hyperthyroidism and ophthalmopathy.

Here the sequenced sample was peripheral blood mononuclear cells (PBMCs), taken at new diagnosis, from a patient treated with antithyroid drugs. The source of these receptors is a woman aged 18-30 years with Graves disease. Each CDR3 is given with its conserved first and last residue. Each record gives: V gene, clone size, J gene, D gene, CDR3 DNA, CDR3 protein. A D gene is named only where the DNA matches it firmly. Only some rows state a clone size, as once, few, many or a class for expanded clones.

TRBV4-2,many,TRBJ2-1,TRBD2,TGTGCCAGCAGCCAAGCGGGAGCGGGGGGGCCTTGGGAGCAGTTCTTC,CASSQAGAGGPWEQFF
TRBV29-1,NA,TRBJ2-1,TRBD1,TGCAGCAATAAACCGTTGGGACAGGAGTACAATGAGCAGTTCTTC,CSNKPLGQEYNEQFF
TRBV2,NA,TRBJ2-1,NA,TGTGCCAGCAGTGAAGCGTCGGCGGGATACAATGAGCAGTTCTTC,CASSEASAGYNEQFF
TRBV20-1,NA,TRBJ2-1,TRBD2,TGCAGTGCTAGACTTACTAGCGGGGGGTTTTTCAATGAGCAGTTCTTC,CSARLTSGGFFNEQFF
TRBV7-2,NA,TRBJ2-3,NA,TGTGCCAGCAGCTTACACCGGGTGCTTAGCACAGATACGCAGTATTTT,CASSLHRVLSTDTQYF
TRBV5-5,few,TRBJ2-5,TRBD2,TGTGCCAGCAGCCGAGCTAGCGGGAGTCGCCAAGAGACCCAGTACTTC,CASSRASGSRQETQYF
TRBV30,many,TRBJ1-1,NA,TGTGCCTGTACCCAGCTTGAAGCTTTCTTT,CACTQLEAFF
TRBV29-1,many,TRBJ1-2,NA,TGCAGCGTTGAAGACCGGCCCAAAGGCTACACCTTC,CSVEDRPKGYTF
TRBV3-1,NA,TRBJ1-1,NA,TGTGCCAGCAGCCAACAGGGAGGCACTGAAGCTTTCTTT,CASSQQGGTEAFF
TRBV5-6,many,TRBJ1-2,NA,TGTGCCAGCAGCTTGGTGGGTAGGGGATATGGCTACACCTTC,CASSLVGRGYGYTF
TRBV12-3/TRBV12-4,many,TRBJ2-5,NA,TGTGCCAGCAGTTTAGCAGGGGGGCCCCAAGAGACCCAGTACTTC,CASSLAGGPQETQYF
TRBV3-1,many,TRBJ1-2,NA,TGTGCCAGCAGCCAAGATCTTCGTGGTGGCTACACCTTC,CASSQDLRGGYTF
TRBV5-6,many,TRBJ1-1,NA,TGTGCCAGCAGCCTCGGTGTGACCACTGAAGCTTTCTTT,CASSLGVTTEAFF
TRBV19,NA,TRBJ2-3,TRBD2,TGTGCCAGTAGTAGATTCGGCGGGAGGCTAGCAGATACGCAGTATTTT,CASSRFGGRLADTQYF
TRBV2,few,TRBJ1-5,TRBD1,TGTGCCAGCACCCGGACAGGGACCTTTAATCAGCCCCAGCATTTT,CASTRTGTFNQPQHF
TRBV28,many,TRBJ2-3,NA,TGTGCCAGCAGTTTATTAGGTACGCAGTATTTT,CASSLLGTQYF
TRBV29-1,NA,TRBJ2-5,NA,TGCAGCATTTCGAGGAGGGGCTCGAGCCAAGAGACCCAGTACTTC,CSISRRGSSQETQYF
TRBV6-2/TRBV6-3,many,TRBJ1-2,NA,TGTGCCAGCAGTTACTCAAGGACGGAGTTCTATGGCTACACCTTC,CASSYSRTEFYGYTF
TRBV4-1,many,TRBJ2-1,TRBD2,TGCGCCAGCAGCCAAGATCGCAGCGGGGGGGTCGCTGAGCAGTTCTTC,CASSQDRSGGVAEQFF
TRBV7-2,many,TRBJ2-5,NA,TGTGCCAGCAGCTTAAATTCCTGGCAGCTTAAAGAGACCCAGTACTTC,CASSLNSWQLKETQYF
TRBV19,many,TRBJ1-1,NA,TGTGCCAGTAGTATAGTGATGGCGAACACTGAAGCTTTCTTT,CASSIVMANTEAFF
TRBV12-3/TRBV12-4,NA,TRBJ1-1,NA,TGTGCCAGCAGTTTTCAAAGGGGCACTGAAGCTTTCTTT,CASSFQRGTEAFF
TRBV2,NA,TRBJ2-3,NA,TGTGCCAGCAGTTGGGGCTCTGGGGCAGATACGCAGTATTTT,CASSWGSGADTQYF
TRBV5-4,few,TRBJ2-7,NA,TGTGCCAGCAGCTTTATTACTGAGACAGGAACCTACGAGCAGTACTTC,CASSFITETGTYEQYF
TRBV24-1,many,TRBJ1-1,NA,TGTGCCACCAGTGATTTGCATGAACCGGCTTTCTTT,CATSDLHEPAFF
TRBV24-1,few,TRBJ2-1,NA,TGTGCCACCAGTACTCCCTACGGAGGGTACAATGAGCAGTTCTTC,CATSTPYGGYNEQFF
TRBV4-2,many,TRBJ2-3,TRBD2,TGTGCCAGCAGCCAAGAGGGGGTTAGCGGGAGTAAGACAGATACGCAGTATTTT,CASSQEGVSGSKTDTQYF
TRBV9,few,TRBJ1-6,NA,TGTGCCAGCAGCGTAGATCTGTATTCACCCCTCCACTTT,CASSVDLYSPLHF
TRBV4-3,NA,TRBJ1-6,TRBD1,TGCGCCAGCAGCCAAGGGACAGGGGAGCTCTATAATTCACCCCTCCACTTT,CASSQGTGELYNSPLHF
TRBV30,few,TRBJ1-1,NA,TGTGCCTGGAGTCTGAACACTGAAGCTTTCTTT,CAWSLNTEAFF
TRBV19,NA,TRBJ2-3,NA,TGTGCCAGTAGCAGGTACCCTGAAACAACCACAGATACGCAGTATTTT,CASSRYPETTTDTQYF
TRBV30,many,TRBJ2-2,NA,TGTGCCTGGAGTGCCATTTGGAGAGGCTACACCGGGGAGCTGTTTTTT,CAWSAIWRGYTGELFF
TRBV20-1,many,TRBJ2-3,TRBD2,TGCAGTGCCCCAGCGGGGGATACGCAGTATTTT,CSAPAGDTQYF
TRBV12-3/TRBV12-4,NA,TRBJ1-5,NA,TGTGCCAGCAGTTTTAAGGGGGAGGGCAATCAGCCCCAGCATTTT,CASSFKGEGNQPQHF
TRBV3-1,many,TRBJ1-2,NA,TGTGCCAGCAGCCTTCGGGGGGGCTCCTATGGCTACACCTTC,CASSLRGGSYGYTF
TRBV2,many,TRBJ1-5,TRBD1,TGTGCCAGCAATCAGGGGGCGGCTAAAAGCAATCAGCCCCAGCATTTT,CASNQGAAKSNQPQHF
TRBV7-3,many,TRBJ1-1,NA,TGTGCCAGCAGCTCGCTGGACAGAGTCACTGAAGCTTTCTTT,CASSSLDRVTEAFF
TRBV20-1,many,TRBJ2-3,NA,TGCAGTGCCACACACACCCCTCTGAATACGCAGTATTTT,CSATHTPLNTQYF
TRBV13,NA,TRBJ2-3,NA,TGTGCCAGCAGCTTAGGCGGGAGAAGGACAGATACGCAGTATTTT,CASSLGGRRTDTQYF
TRBV18,many,TRBJ2-3,NA,TGTGCCAGCTCACCAGGGAGTGTTAGCACAGATACGCAGTATTTT,CASSPGSVSTDTQYF
TRBV14,NA,TRBJ1-1,TRBD1,TGTGCCAGCAGCCAACTCTACAGGGGACCCACTGAAGCTTTCTTT,CASSQLYRGPTEAFF
TRBV12-3/TRBV12-4,many,TRBJ1-3,NA,TGTGCCAGCAGTTTCGGACCAGGGAACACCATATATTTT,CASSFGPGNTIYF
TRBV30,NA,TRBJ2-3,TRBD2,TGTGCCTGGGCTCTAGCGGGGGGGCGCGATACGCAGTATTTT,CAWALAGGRDTQYF
TRBV19,NA,TRBJ1-6,NA,TGTGCCGGTGGAGCTCGGCAGGGAGCGTCACCCCTCCACTTT,CAGGARQGASPLHF
TRBV10-3,many,TRBJ1-5,NA,TGTGCCATCAGTGAGTCCGGGGTTAGCAATCAGCCCCAGCATTTT,CAISESGVSNQPQHF
TRBV7-3,many,TRBJ2-5,NA,TGTGCCAGCAGCCCCGGGGGCCTACAAGAGACCCAGTACTTC,CASSPGGLQETQYF
TRBV6-1,many,TRBJ2-1,NA,TGTGCCAGCAGTGAATCCTGGGGGTTCTACAATGAGCAGTTCTTC,CASSESWGFYNEQFF
TRBV9,NA,TRBJ2-1,TRBD1,TGTGCCAGCAGCCGAGGACAGGGTACAGGTGAGCAGTTCTTC,CASSRGQGTGEQFF
TRBV27,few,TRBJ1-5,NA,TGTGCCAGCAGTTTATCGAATCGGGGGCCCCAGCATTTT,CASSLSNRGPQHF
TRBV29-1,many,TRBJ1-2,NA,TGCAGCGTTAGTCGTGCTTATGGCTACACCTTC,CSVSRAYGYTF
TRBV7-2,many,TRBJ2-3,NA,TGTGCCAGCAGCTTAGCGCTGGGACAGGGGGTAGTAGCGGGAGGGATGCTTCCCACAGATACGCAGTATTTT,CASSLALGQGVVAGGMLPTDTQYF
TRBV7-8,many,TRBJ2-7,TRBD2,TGTGCCAGCAGCTTACGACTAGCGGGAGCCGAGCAGTACTTC,CASSLRLAGAEQYF
TRBV7-2,NA,TRBJ2-5,TRBD2,TGTGCCAGCAGCTGGAGGGGTAGCGGGAGAGAGACCCAGTACTTC,CASSWRGSGRETQYF
TRBV6-5,many,TRBJ1-2,TRBD1,TGTGCCAGCAGTTCGACAGGGAATCACCTTGGCTACACCTTC,CASSSTGNHLGYTF
TRBV12-3/TRBV12-4,many,TRBJ2-7,TRBD1,TGTGCCAGCAGTTTAGCGCAGGGACAGACGTCCTACGAGCAGTACTTC,CASSLAQGQTSYEQYF
TRBV25-1,NA,TRBJ2-6,TRBD1,TGTGCCAGCAGCCTGGACAGGGGGCCGCCTGGGGCCAACGTCCTGACTTTC,CASSLDRGPPGANVLTF
TRBV7-9,many,TRBJ2-3,NA,TGTGCCAGCAGTATTAGAGGTCGGGGCCTTGGATGGTACGACACAGATACGCAGTATTTT,CASSIRGRGLGWYDTDTQYF